This T cell receptor (beta chain) was identified in a study of CD8 T cells in Susac syndrome. Overall study: Patients with Susac syndrome were therapy-naive, on corticosteroids, or on intravenous immunoglobulin alone at blood draw. Points from the study as a whole: Individuals included in the TCR sequencing and HLA analysis were acknowledged by the study to be relatively few in number. There was no clonal expansion in the CD4+ T cell repertoires of Susac syndrome.

About this clonotype: Its specificity is unknown.

The RNA, about 0.5 to 1 ug, was put through reverse transcription using random hexamers. TCRdb re-derived calls from the immunoSEQ multiplex PCR reads in MiXCR, one entry per CDR3 protein. Of roughly 200,000 distinct CDR3 sequences in the sample, 91% were seen once. The CDR3 runs to 13 residues. Germline V CDR1 and CDR2: LGHDT, YNNKEL (reference sequence). Deletions cut 3 bases from V and 1 base from J, with 6 bases between. Sequencing was done on a sample of CD4+ T cells from PBMCs. The receptor was isolated from a human donor with Susac syndrome. The genes are TRBV3-1 and TRBJ1-1; D gene uncertain. This chain's CDR3 is CASSHEWNTEAFF. The CDR3 DNA sequence: TGTGCCAGCAGCCACGAGTGGAACACTGAAGCTTTCTTT.